At least ten counts were recorded for the clone carrying this TCR beta chain. Its antigen is as yet unknown. These data belong to a study of neurological immune-mediated disorders. Findings of the study overall: It was HTLV-1-associated myelopathy that showed the most TCR clonal expansion, while multiple sclerosis showed the least, falling below healthy controls.

Libraries used 2 million unsorted PBMCs kept frozen in RNAlater. Germline CDR1 SGHNT, CDR2 YENEEA. The CDR3 is 15 residues long. The ends lost 3 bases at V and 8 bases at J; junction bases unmatched: 6. Synthesis of cDNA was carried out by template-switch 5'RACE. The reaction used 10-nucleotide random UMIs. In TCRdb, the 5' RACE reads were re-called with MiXCR into one record per CDR3 protein. This sample has about 43,000 distinct CDR3 sequences, with about 13% found just once. The sample comprised PBMCs. The clonotype was recovered from a female donor in good health. The chain combines TRBV11-3 with TRBJ2-1; 11 nucleotides agree with TRBD2. The CDR3: CASSFRLAGIYEQFF. The CDR3 bases are TGTGCCAGCAGCTTTCGACTAGCGGGAATTTATGAGCAGTTCTTC.